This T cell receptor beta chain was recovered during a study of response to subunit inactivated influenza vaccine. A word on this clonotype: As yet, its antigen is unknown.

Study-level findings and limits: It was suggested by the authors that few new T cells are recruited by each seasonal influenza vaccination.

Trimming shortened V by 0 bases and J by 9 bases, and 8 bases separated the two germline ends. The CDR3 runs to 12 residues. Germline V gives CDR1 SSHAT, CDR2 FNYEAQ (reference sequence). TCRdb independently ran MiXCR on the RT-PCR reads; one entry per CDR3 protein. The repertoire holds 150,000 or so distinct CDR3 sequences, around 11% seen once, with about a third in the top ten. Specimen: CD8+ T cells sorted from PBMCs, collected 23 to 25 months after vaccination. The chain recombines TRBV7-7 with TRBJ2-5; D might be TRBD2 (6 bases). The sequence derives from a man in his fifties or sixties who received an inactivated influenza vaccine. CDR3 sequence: CASSLAGRPQYF. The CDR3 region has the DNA TGTGCCAGCAGCTTAGCTGGGAGGCCCCAGTACTTC.